The 10 T cell receptor beta chains given below trace back to one sample, sequenced in a study of siplizumab effects on memory and regulatory T cells. The data were produced by immunoSEQ multiplex PCR, yet TCRdb's version contains in-frame clones alone and is incomplete. The table includes over 60,000 clones, less than 95% detected once. Sequencing was performed on CD8+ T cells sorted from blood. Source of these receptors: a human donor in good health.

The rearrangement uses TRBV6-1 and TRBJ2-5, with 8 bases lining up with TRBD1. CDR1 MNHNS and CDR2 SASEGT come from the germline V gene. With V trimmed by 9 bases and J by 2 bases, 8 bases remained unmatched. The CDR3 contains 14 residues. CDR3 protein: CASGQGAGQETQYF. CDR3 sequence (DNA): TGTGCCAGTGGACAGGGCGCCGGTCAAGAGACCCAGTACTTC.

CDR3 residues: CASSLGQGSPEQYF. CDR3 coding DNA: TGTGCCAGCAGCTTGGGACAGGGTTCTCCCGAGCAGTACTTC. The rearrangement joins TRBV5-4 to TRBJ2-7; 7 positions agree with TRBD1. Looked up from germline, CDR1 is SGHNT and CDR2 is YYREEE (reference sequence). The CDR3 is 14 residues long. J lost 6 bases, V lost 0 bases, and 6 bases had no gene match.

This clone has just one count. This chain links TRBV5-1 with TRBJ2-1; TRBD2 aligns across 14 bases. Germline V gene data show CDR1 as SGHRS and CDR2 as YFSETQ. V shed 4 bases and J 5 bases; nucleotides not matched to a gene: 14. This CDR3 comprises 19 residues. Here the CDR3 reads CASSRTSGGPGVVDNEQFF. The CDR3 DNA reads as TGCGCCAGCAGCCGGACTAGCGGGGGGCCCGGGGTGGTTGACAATGAGCAGTTCTTC.

The V and J genes are TRBV6-1 and TRBJ2-5, with a possible D match to TRBD2 (6 bases). The germline CDR1 and CDR2 sequences are MNHNS and SASEGT. This CDR3 is built from 15 residues. The V end lost 4 bases, the J end lost 0 bases, and 12 bases lay between the germline ends. CDR3 sequence: CASSAGTQYQETQYF. The CDR3, as DNA: TGTGCCAGCAGTGCCGGGACTCAGTACCAAGAGACCCAGTACTTC.

The chain recombines TRBV7-9 with TRBJ2-3; D possibly matches TRBD1 or TRBD2 (5 bases each). The V and J ends lost 5 bases and 2 bases respectively, with 8 bases between them. The CDR3 sequence is 13 residues long. Germline-derived CDR1 and CDR2 are SEHNR and FQNEAQ (reference sequence). The CDR3: CASSPGTTDTQYF. The CDR3 DNA is TGTGCCAGCAGCCCCGGGACCACAGATACGCAGTATTTT.

This clone was observed a few times. J is TRBJ1-6 and V is TRBV27; D remains ambiguous. The germline gives CDR1 MNHEY, CDR2 SMNVEV (reference sequence). The CDR3 totals 14 residues. The V and J ends lost 1 base and 10 bases respectively, with 11 bases between them. CDR3 loop: CASSLYPLQSPLHF. CDR3 nucleotides: TGTGCCAGCAGTTTATACCCGCTCCAATCACCCCTCCACTTT.

The chain has TRBV4-2 and TRBJ1-6; D is unresolved. CDR3 length: 17 amino acids. CDR1 and CDR2 (germline): LGHNA, YNFKEQ. Trimming pared 5 bases from V and 2 bases from J, leaving 16 bases between. The CDR3 protein is CASSLAGGSAYNSPLHF. DNA of the CDR3: TGTGCCAGCAGCTTGGCGGGAGGGTCCGCCTATAATTCACCCCTCCACTTT.

This chain joins TRBV19 and TRBJ2-1, with 9 nucleotides matching TRBD2. Germline assignment: CDR1 LNHDA and CDR2 SQIVND (reference sequence). This CDR3 spans 13 amino acids. V dropped 5 bases and J dropped 4; count of bases not matched to a gene: 0. The CDR3: CASSGLAYNEQFF. CDR3 DNA sequence: TGTGCCAGTAGTGGACTAGCGTACAATGAGCAGTTCTTC.

The J gene is TRBJ1-1, the V gene TRBV7-9, with D perhaps TRBD1 (6 bases). V gave up 3 bases and J gave up 4 bases, with 15 bases separating them. This CDR3 spans 15 amino acids. Germline V gives CDR1 SEHNR, CDR2 FQNEAQ (reference sequence). The CDR3 region has the DNA TGTGCCAGCAGCTTCACAGGGTCGATGAGCACTGAAGCTTTCTTT. It translates to CASSFTGSMSTEAFF.

The chain couples TRBV10-3 to TRBJ2-3; the match to TRBD1 covers 9 bases. The trim removed 0 bases at V and 4 bases at J, leaving 5 bases unmatched. This CDR3 has 16 residues. Germline CDR1 is ENHRY and CDR2 is SYGVKD. The CDR3 loop is CAISESPGQGADTQYF. The CDR3 DNA is TGTGCCATCAGTGAGTCACCGGGACAGGGAGCAGATACGCAGTATTTT.